This entry lists 19 T cell receptor beta chains sequenced from one sample in a study of regulatory T cells in long-lasting Graves disease. Time point described: newly diagnosed GD, antithyroid drugs for less than 3 months. The TCR library was made from RNA extracted from PBMCs. CDR3 regions were amplified by Arm-PCR using iRepertoire HTBI primers to build TCR beta libraries. A single record per CDR3 protein comes from TCRdb applying MiXCR to the multiplex PCR reads. The table shows around 500,000 distinct CDR3 sequences, with around 12% occurring only once. These data also featured in a second study, about T cells in Graves' hyperthyroidism and ophthalmopathy.

The source material was peripheral blood mononuclear cells (PBMCs), sampled at new diagnosis, from a patient treated with antithyroid drugs. The receptor set was obtained from a woman in her twenties or thirties with Graves disease.

The table lists this clonotype with many counts. V usage is TRBV20-1 and J usage is TRBJ2-3, with D perhaps matching TRBD1 (6 bases). Germline V gene data show CDR1 as DFQATT and CDR2 as SNEGSKA (reference sequence). Trimming stripped 3 bases from V and 6 bases from J, with 10 bases between. The CDR3 contains 12 residues. The CDR3 region is CSARGAVDTQYF. In DNA, the CDR3 is TGCAGTGCTAGGGGGGCCGTGGATACGCAGTATTTT.

This clonotype was detected ten times or more. The chain recombines TRBV3-1 with TRBJ1-3, with a possible D match to TRBD1 (6 bases). Germline CDR1 and CDR2: LGHDT and YNNKEL (reference sequence). The CDR3 totals 14 residues. Trimming left V 4 bases short and J 5 bases short, with 12 bases between. The CDR3 DNA reads TGTGCCAGCAGCCCCGCGGACAGCCGAAACACCATATATTTT. This sequence encodes CASSPADSRNTIYF.

This clonotype has at least ten counts. The chain is built from TRBV2 and TRBJ1-4; 9 bases map to TRBD1. CDR3 length: 13 amino acids. Trimming cost V 8 bases and J 5 bases; bases outside gene matches: 3. CDR1 is SNHLY, CDR2 FYNNEI, per germline. The CDR3 sequence is CASGDRENEKLFF. The CDR3, as DNA: TGTGCCAGCGGGGACAGGGAAAATGAAAAACTGTTTTTT.

This clonotype was found many times. The chain joins TRBV5-6 to TRBJ2-1; D is ambiguous. The length of the CDR3 is 12 residues. Trimming stripped 1 base from V and 8 bases from J, with 7 bases between. Germline CDR1 and CDR2: SGHDT and YYEEEE. CDR3 nucleotide sequence: TGTGCCAGCAGCTTGAATAGGGATGAGCAGTTCTTC. Translated, it gives CASSLNRDEQFF.

This clonotype showed up many times. The V call is TRBV12-3 or TRBV12-4, the J call TRBJ1-5; D remains ambiguous. Trimming pared 3 bases from V and 6 bases from J, leaving 6 bases between. This CDR3 spans 12 amino acids. CDR3 coding DNA: TGTGCCAGCAGTTTTTATGGTCAGCCCCAGCATTTT. Residues: CASSFYGQPQHF.

This chain connects TRBV20-1 to TRBJ2-1, with TRBD2 matching 7 bases. V lost 3 bases to trimming and J lost 3 bases; unmatched junction nucleotides: 5. Germline V gene lookup returns CDR1 DFQATT and CDR2 SNEGSKA (reference sequence). The CDR3 covers 14 residues. CDR3 region: CSASTSDYYNEQFF. DNA for the CDR3: TGCAGTGCTAGTACTAGCGATTACTACAATGAGCAGTTCTTC.

This rearrangement joins TRBV6-5 to TRBJ2-3; TRBD2 might be the D (6 bases). V lost 2 bases, J lost 2 bases, and 14 bases lay in between. The V gene's germline CDR1 is MNHEY and CDR2 SVGAGI. CDR3 length: 16 amino acids. This CDR3 is CASSYGWGLVTDTQYF. CDR3 bases: TGTGCCAGCAGTTACGGGTGGGGACTTGTCACAGATACGCAGTATTTT.

This clonotype was detected once. The gene calls are TRBV2 and TRBJ2-1; possible D gene TRBD1, 6 bases. Germline CDR1 and CDR2: SNHLY and FYNNEI. The CDR3 is 15 amino acids. The V and J ends lost 8 bases and 0 bases respectively, with 14 bases between them. This chain's CDR3 is CASGIQGSSYNEQFF. As DNA, the CDR3 is TGTGCCAGCGGGATACAGGGTTCCTCCTACAATGAGCAGTTCTTC.

This clonotype appeared many times. This sequence joins TRBV27 and TRBJ1-5; 8 bases line up with TRBD1. The ends lost 5 bases at V and 5 bases at J; junction bases unmatched: 5. The CDR3 has 14 residues. Germline V gives CDR1 MNHEY, CDR2 SMNVEV (reference sequence). Written as DNA, the CDR3 is TGTGCCAGCAGTACCACAGGGGGTTATCAGCCCCAGCATTTT. Protein product: CASSTTGGYQPQHF.

At least ten counts were recorded for this clonotype. The V call is TRBV27, the J call TRBJ1-1, with D unresolved. The CDR3 has 16 amino acids. Germline V lookup: CDR1 MNHEY, CDR2 SMNVEV (reference sequence). Trimming stripped 3 bases from V and 1 base from J, with 15 bases between. The CDR3 sequence is CASSFRVNGPNTEAFF. CDR3 nucleotide sequence: TGTGCCAGCAGTTTTCGGGTGAACGGGCCGAACACTGAAGCTTTCTTT.

This clonotype was recorded many times. The CDR3 loop is CASRAGGSNQPQHF. For the CDR3, the DNA is TGTGCCAGCAGGGCCGGGGGTAGCAATCAGCCCCAGCATTTT. The chain uses TRBV28 and TRBJ1-5; D is perhaps TRBD1 (5 bases). V lost 6 bases to trimming and J lost 0 bases, with 9 bases between them. There are 14 residues in the CDR3. CDR1 is MDHEN, CDR2 SYDVKM, per germline.

This clonotype was seen at least ten times. The V and J genes are TRBV4-1 and TRBJ2-2; a weak D match, TRBD1 (5 bases). Trimming took 3 bases from V and 7 from J, leaving 12 bases between them. Germline V CDR1 and CDR2: MGHRA, YSYEKL. This CDR3 comprises 14 residues. CDR3 DNA: TGCGCCAGCAGCCAGACGGACACCGGCGGGGAGCTGTTTTTT. Protein: CASSQTDTGGELFF.

The chain links TRBV19 to TRBJ2-3, with TRBD2 as a possible D gene (6 bases). V dropped 11 bases and J dropped 8 bases, with 17 bases sitting between them. Germline V lookup: CDR1 LNHDA, CDR2 SQIVND (reference sequence). The CDR3 consists of 12 residues. The CDR3 DNA reads TGTGCCTGCCGGGGGTTGAGTGGTACGCAGTATTTT. This encodes CACRGLSGTQYF.

The V call is TRBV15, the J call TRBJ2-5, with D perhaps assigned TRBD1 or TRBD2 (5 bases each). V was pared by 7 bases and J by 5 bases, with 14 bases between. CDR1 is LNHNV, CDR2 YYDKDF, per germline (reference sequence). The CDR3 totals 13 residues. CDR3 protein: CATTGGWGETQYF. The CDR3 nucleotides are TGTGCCACCACTGGTGGTTGGGGGGAGACCCAGTACTTC.

This clonotype was observed many times. This chain joins TRBV7-2 and TRBJ2-1; the D is unclear. The CDR3 has 15 amino acids. The germline V gene has CDR1 SGHTA and CDR2 FQGNSA. Trimming took 5 bases from V and 0 from J, leaving 11 bases between them. The CDR3 region is CASSPRSDSYNEQFF. Here the CDR3 DNA reads TGTGCCAGCAGCCCTCGCTCGGACTCCTACAATGAGCAGTTCTTC.

In its sample, this clonotype was seen a few times. The chain couples TRBV7-3 to TRBJ2-2; D gene ambiguous. Looked up from germline, CDR1 is SGHTA and CDR2 is FQGTGA. CDR3 length: 14 amino acids. Trimming took off 2 bases at V and 1 base at J, with 5 bases between the two ends. The DNA of the CDR3 is TGTGCCAGCAGCTTACCAGGGAACACCGGGGAGCTGTTTTTT. Protein product: CASSLPGNTGELFF.

The chain carries TRBV10-2 and TRBJ1-1; maybe TRBD1 (5 bases). Trimming cost V 7 bases and J 7 bases, with 16 bases left between them. This CDR3 spans 13 amino acids. In germline, CDR1 is WSHSY, CDR2 SAAADI. The DNA of the CDR3 is TGCGCCAGCAACGGGGGGGGGTTTGGTGAAGCTTTCTTT. Translation: CASNGGGFGEAFF.

This clonotype showed up many times. The CDR3 coding sequence is TGCAGTGCTAGACAGGGAAGTTTCTACGAGCAGTACTTC. Translated: CSARQGSFYEQYF. The V gene is TRBV20-1, the J gene TRBJ2-7, with TRBD1 as a possible D gene (5 bases). The CDR3 has 13 residues. The V end was cut by 2 bases, the J end by 3 bases, with 11 bases between. Germline V gives CDR1 DFQATT, CDR2 SNEGSKA (reference sequence).

This clonotype has a count of ten or more. The chain combines TRBV2 with TRBJ1-4; D might be TRBD1 (5 bases). Trimming stripped 6 bases from V and 1 base from J, with 6 bases between. The CDR3 runs 13 residues. The V gene's germline CDR1 is SNHLY and CDR2 FYNNEI. This chain's CDR3 is CASRDRTNEKLFF. The CDR3 DNA reads TGTGCCAGCAGAGACAGAACTAATGAAAAACTGTTTTTT. Drawing the rest from reference TRBV2 and TRBJ1-4, the complete variable domain is EPEVTQTPSHQVTQMGQEVILRCVPISNHLYFYWYRQILGQKVEFLVSFYNNEISEKSEIFDDQFSVERPDGSNFTLKIRSTKLEDSAMYFCASRDRTNEKLFFGSGTQLSVL.